The rows below give T cell receptor beta chains drawn from one sample of a study of T cell responses to AZD1222 COVID-19 vaccine. Sequencing was performed with immunoSEQ multiplex PCR; in TCRdb, only in-frame clones are kept and a portion is missing. Among tens of thousands of clones listed, more than 75% were seen once. Material: peripheral blood, obtained on day 0 of AZD1222 vaccination. The source is an adult in good health. The CDR3 runs from the conserved cysteine through the conserved F or W. A D gene is named only where the DNA matches it firmly. The listing skips clone size in some rows; elsewhere it reads once, few, many or a size class.

J: TRBJ2-1; D: TRBD2; V: TRBV25-1; size: .; DNA: TGTGCCAGCAGTTCCGCCGGACTAGCGGGAGACAATGAGCAGTTCTTC; CDR3: CASSSAGLAGDNEQFF
J: TRBJ2-1; D: .; V: TRBV6-5; size: .; DNA: TGTGCCAGCAGTTACCGGACTCCGATTTACAATGAGCAGTTCTTC; CDR3: CASSYRTPIYNEQFF
J: TRBJ2-7; D: .; V: TRBV4-2; size: .; DNA: TGTGCCAGCAGCCAAGATCTGGGCCACTACGAGCAGTACTTC; CDR3: CASSQDLGHYEQYF
J: TRBJ2-3; D: .; V: TRBV6-1; size: .; DNA: TGTGCCAGCAGTGAACTTGGAGATACGCAGTATTTT; CDR3: CASSELGDTQYF
J: TRBJ2-2; D: TRBD1; V: TRBV2; size: .; DNA: TGTGCCAGCAGCGCGGCCGGGACAGGGAAATGGGAGCTGTTTTTT; CDR3: CASSAAGTGKWELFF
J: TRBJ2-7; D: .; V: TRBV5-1; size: once; DNA: TGCGCCAGCAGCTTCGGTAGCGCCTCCTACGAGCAGTACTTC; CDR3: CASSFGSASYEQYF
J: TRBJ1-2; D: .; V: TRBV19; size: .; DNA: TGTGCCAGTAGTAGAAGTGGGCTGCGCCCCTATGGCTACACCTTC; CDR3: CASSRSGLRPYGYTF
J: TRBJ1-3; D: .; V: TRBV5-6; size: .; DNA: TGTGCCAGCAGCTTGGTCGCCCGGGACCCAGGATCTGGAAACACCATATATTTT; CDR3: CASSLVARDPGSGNTIYF
J: TRBJ2-5; D: TRBD1; V: TRBV5-6; size: few; DNA: TGTGCCAGCAGCACGGGACAGGGCAGACAGACCCAGTACTTC; CDR3: CASSTGQGRQTQYF
J: TRBJ1-4; D: TRBD1; V: TRBV19; size: .; DNA: TGTGCCAGTAGGATCAGGACAGGGGGGAATGAAAAACTGTTTTTT; CDR3: CASRIRTGGNEKLFF
J: TRBJ1-5; D: .; V: TRBV6-5; size: .; DNA: TGTGCCAGCAGTCACCAAACAGGGAGGCCCCAGCATTTT; CDR3: CASSHQTGRPQHF
J: TRBJ1-3; D: .; V: TRBV6-5; size: .; DNA: TGTGCCAGCAGCCCATCAGGGTTTTCTGGAAACACCATATATTTT; CDR3: CASSPSGFSGNTIYF
J: TRBJ1-2; D: .; V: TRBV6-5; size: .; DNA: TGTGCCAGCAGTTTGCATTGGTCAGGAACTAACTATGGCTACACCTTC; CDR3: CASSLHWSGTNYGYTF
J: TRBJ2-7; D: .; V: TRBV7-7; size: .; DNA: TGTGCTAGCAGCTTAGGCGGAGGGCACGAGCAGTACTTC; CDR3: CASSLGGGHEQYF
J: TRBJ2-7; D: TRBD1; V: TRBV7-2; size: once; DNA: TGTGCCAGCAGCTTAGGGACAGGTTACGAGCAGTACTTC; CDR3: CASSLGTGYEQYF
J: TRBJ2-7; D: .; V: TRBV7-8; size: .; DNA: TGTGCCAGCAGCTTATCTAGTACTAGAATGTCCTACGAGCAGTACTTC; CDR3: CASSLSSTRMSYEQYF
J: TRBJ1-2; D: .; V: TRBV27; size: .; DNA: TGTGCCAGCAGCGGGGGCTGGTCTGGGAACTATGGCTACACCTTC; CDR3: CASSGGWSGNYGYTF
J: TRBJ2-2; D: TRBD2; V: TRBV6-5; size: .; DNA: TGTGCCAGCACCACAAGCGGGAGCCAGACCGGGGAGCTGTTTTTT; CDR3: CASTTSGSQTGELFF
J: TRBJ2-2; D: .; V: TRBV28; size: .; DNA: TGTGCCAGCAGACCTAGTGTGGCGAACACCGGGGAGCTGTTTTTT; CDR3: CASRPSVANTGELFF
J: TRBJ2-7; D: .; V: TRBV27; size: .; DNA: TGTGCCAGCAGGACTCTCGGCTACGAGCAGTACTTC; CDR3: CASRTLGYEQYF
J: TRBJ1-2; D: .; V: TRBV28; size: .; DNA: TGTGCCAGCAGTACCCACAGTAGAGGGGCCAACTATGGCTACACCTTC; CDR3: CASSTHSRGANYGYTF
J: TRBJ2-7; D: .; V: TRBV16; size: .; DNA: TGTGCCAGCAGCCAATATGAACCCGCGTCTAGCGTTTCTGCCGAGCAGTACTTC; CDR3: CASSQYEPASSVSAEQYF
J: TRBJ2-1; D: .; V: TRBV6-1; size: .; DNA: TGTGCCAGCAGTGAAGTCGGTGATGGGCAGTTCTTC; CDR3: CASSEVGDGQFF
J: TRBJ2-5; D: .; V: TRBV5-1; size: .; DNA: TGCGCCAGCACCCCTGGAGGGGGAGGGCCGGGGGAGACCCAGTACTTC; CDR3: CASTPGGGGPGETQYF
J: TRBJ1-4; D: .; V: TRBV28; size: .; DNA: TGTGCCACTCTGGACAGATCTCGCTCTAATGAAAAACTGTTTTTT; CDR3: CATLDRSRSNEKLFF
J: TRBJ2-2; D: .; V: TRBV12-3/TRBV12-4; size: .; DNA: TGTGCCAGCAGTTCGCAGGTCGGGGAGCTGTTTTTT; CDR3: CASSSQVGELFF
J: TRBJ1-4; D: TRBD1; V: TRBV7-9; size: .; DNA: TGTGCCAGCAGCCAAGGACAGGGGGATGAAAAACTGTTTTTT; CDR3: CASSQGQGDEKLFF